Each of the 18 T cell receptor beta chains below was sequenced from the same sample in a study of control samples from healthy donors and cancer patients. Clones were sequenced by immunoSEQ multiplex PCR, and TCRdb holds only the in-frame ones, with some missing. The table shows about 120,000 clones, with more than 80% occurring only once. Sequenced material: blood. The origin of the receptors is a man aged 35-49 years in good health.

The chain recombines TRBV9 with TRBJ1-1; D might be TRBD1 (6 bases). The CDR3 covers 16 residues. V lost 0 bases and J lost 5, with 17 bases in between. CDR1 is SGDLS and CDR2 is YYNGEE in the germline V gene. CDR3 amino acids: CASSVAKERGLTEAFF. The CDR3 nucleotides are TGTGCCAGCAGCGTAGCTAAGGAGAGGGGGTTAACTGAAGCTTTCTTT. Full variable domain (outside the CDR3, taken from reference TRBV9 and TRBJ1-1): DSGVTQTPKHLITATGQRVTLRCSPRSGDLSVYWYQQSLDQGLQFLIQYYNGEERAKGNILERFSAQQFPDLHSELNLSSLELGDSALYFCASSVAKERGLTEAFFGQGTRLTVV.

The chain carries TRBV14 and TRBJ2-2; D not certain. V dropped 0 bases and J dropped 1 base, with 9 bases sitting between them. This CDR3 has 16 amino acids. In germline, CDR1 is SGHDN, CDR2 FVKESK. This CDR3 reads CASSQEGRRNTGELFF. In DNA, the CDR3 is TGTGCCAGCAGCCAAGAAGGTCGCAGGAACACCGGGGAGCTGTTTTTT.

Written as DNA, the CDR3 is TGTGCCAGCAGCAGGACAGTTCAAGAGACCCAGTACTTC. Translated: CASSRTVQETQYF. This sequence joins TRBV5-4 and TRBJ2-5; D may be TRBD1 (6 bases). Germline V gene sequence: CDR1 SGHNT, CDR2 YYREEE (reference sequence). Trimming cost V 4 bases and J 2 bases, with 9 bases left between them. The CDR3 is made up of 13 amino acids.

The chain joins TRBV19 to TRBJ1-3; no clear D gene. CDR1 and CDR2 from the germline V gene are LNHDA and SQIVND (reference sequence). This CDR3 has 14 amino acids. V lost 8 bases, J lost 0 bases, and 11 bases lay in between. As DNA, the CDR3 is TGTGCCAGTCCCGCAATGGTCTCTGGAAACACCATATATTTT. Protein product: CASPAMVSGNTIYF.

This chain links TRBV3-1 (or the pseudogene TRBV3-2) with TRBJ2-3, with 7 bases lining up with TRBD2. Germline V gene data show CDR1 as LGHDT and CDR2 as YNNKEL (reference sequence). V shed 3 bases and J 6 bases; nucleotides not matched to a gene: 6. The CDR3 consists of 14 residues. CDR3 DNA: TGTGCCAGCAGCCAGTGGACTAGTCGTGATACGCAGTATTTT. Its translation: CASSQWTSRDTQYF.

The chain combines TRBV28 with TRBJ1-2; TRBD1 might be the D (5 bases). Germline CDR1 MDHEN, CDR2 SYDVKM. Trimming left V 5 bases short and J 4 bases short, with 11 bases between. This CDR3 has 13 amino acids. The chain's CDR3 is CASSTGTIYGYTF. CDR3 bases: TGTGCCAGCAGTACCGGGACGATCTATGGCTACACCTTC.

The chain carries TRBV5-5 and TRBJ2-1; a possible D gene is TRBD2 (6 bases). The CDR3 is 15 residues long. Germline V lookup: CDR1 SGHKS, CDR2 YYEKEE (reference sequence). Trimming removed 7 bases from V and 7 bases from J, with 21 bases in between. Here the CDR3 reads CASSQRLALGNEQFF. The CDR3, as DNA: TGTGCCAGCTCTCAGCGGCTAGCGCTGGGGAATGAGCAGTTCTTC. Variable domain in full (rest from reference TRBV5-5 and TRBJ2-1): DAGVTQSPTHLIKTRGQQVTLRCSPISGHKSVSWYQQVLGQGPQFIFQYYEKEERGRGNFPDRFSARQFPNYSSELNVNALLLGDSALYLCASSQRLALGNEQFFGPGTRLTVL.

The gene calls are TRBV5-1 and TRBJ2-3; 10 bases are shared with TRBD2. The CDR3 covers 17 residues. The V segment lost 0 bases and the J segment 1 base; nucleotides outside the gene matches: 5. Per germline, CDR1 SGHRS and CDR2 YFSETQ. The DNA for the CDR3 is TGCGCCAGCAGCTTGGTGTCCCTAGCGGGGGGCACAGATACGCAGTATTTT. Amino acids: CASSLVSLAGGTDTQYF.

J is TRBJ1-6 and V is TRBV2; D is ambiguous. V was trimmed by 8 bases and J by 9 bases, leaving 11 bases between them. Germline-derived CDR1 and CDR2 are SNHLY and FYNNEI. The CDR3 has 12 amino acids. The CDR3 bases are TGTGCCAGCTCCTTAGGGAGTTCACCCCTCCACTTT. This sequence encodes CASSLGSSPLHF.

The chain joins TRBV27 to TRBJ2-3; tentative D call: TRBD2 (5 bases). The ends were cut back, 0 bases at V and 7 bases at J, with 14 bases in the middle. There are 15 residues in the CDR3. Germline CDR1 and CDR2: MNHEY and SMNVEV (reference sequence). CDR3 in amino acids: CASSLSYRPGNTQYF. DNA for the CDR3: TGTGCCAGCAGTTTATCGTACCGACCGGGGAATACGCAGTATTTT.

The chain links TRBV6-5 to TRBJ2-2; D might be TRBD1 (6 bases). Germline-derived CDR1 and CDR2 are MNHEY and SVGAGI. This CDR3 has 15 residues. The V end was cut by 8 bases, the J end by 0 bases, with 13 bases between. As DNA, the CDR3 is TGTGCCAGCGTTGGACAGCGAGCGAACACCGGGGAGCTGTTTTTT. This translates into CASVGQRANTGELFF.

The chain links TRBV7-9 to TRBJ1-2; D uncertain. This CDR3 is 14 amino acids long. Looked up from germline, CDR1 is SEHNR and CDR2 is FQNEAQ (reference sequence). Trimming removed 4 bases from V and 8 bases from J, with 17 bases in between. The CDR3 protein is CASSSSTRAGGYTF. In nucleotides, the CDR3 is TGTGCCAGCAGCTCTAGTACCCGGGCTGGCGGCTACACCTTC.

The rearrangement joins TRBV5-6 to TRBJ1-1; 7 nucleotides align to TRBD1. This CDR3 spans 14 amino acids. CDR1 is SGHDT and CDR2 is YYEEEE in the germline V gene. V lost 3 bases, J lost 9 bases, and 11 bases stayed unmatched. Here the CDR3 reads CASSSTGAMAKAFF. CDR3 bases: TGTGCCAGCAGCTCTACAGGGGCGATGGCGAAAGCTTTCTTT.

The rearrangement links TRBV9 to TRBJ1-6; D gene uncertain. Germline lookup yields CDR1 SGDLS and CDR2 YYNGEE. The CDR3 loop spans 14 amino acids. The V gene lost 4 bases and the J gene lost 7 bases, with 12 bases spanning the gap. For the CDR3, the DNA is TGTGCCAGCAGCCTGGGCCCGGGGAATTCACCCCTCCACTTT. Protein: CASSLGPGNSPLHF.

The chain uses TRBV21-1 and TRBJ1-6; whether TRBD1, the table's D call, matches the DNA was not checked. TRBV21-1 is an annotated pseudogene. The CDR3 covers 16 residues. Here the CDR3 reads CASKPREQGEDSPLHF. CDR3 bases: TGTGCCAGCAAGCCCAGAGAACAGGGGGAAGATTCACCCCTCCACTTT.

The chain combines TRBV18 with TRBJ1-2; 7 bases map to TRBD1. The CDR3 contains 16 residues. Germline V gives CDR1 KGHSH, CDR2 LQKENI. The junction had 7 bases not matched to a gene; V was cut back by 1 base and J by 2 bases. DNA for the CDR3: TGTGCCAGCTCACCACGGACGGGACAGCCCAACTATGGCTACACCTTC. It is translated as CASSPRTGQPNYGYTF.

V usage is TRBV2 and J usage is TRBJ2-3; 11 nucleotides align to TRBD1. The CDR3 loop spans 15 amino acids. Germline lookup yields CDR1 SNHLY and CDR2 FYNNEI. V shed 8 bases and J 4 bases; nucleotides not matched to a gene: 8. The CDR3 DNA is TGTGCCAGCCAACGGGACAGGGGGATTGCAGATACGCAGTATTTT. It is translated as CASQRDRGIADTQYF.

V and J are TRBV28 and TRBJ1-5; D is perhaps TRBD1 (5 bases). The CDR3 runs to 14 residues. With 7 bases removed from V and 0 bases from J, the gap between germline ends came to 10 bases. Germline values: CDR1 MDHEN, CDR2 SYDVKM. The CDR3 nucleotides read TGTGCCAGCACTCAGGGTAATAGCAATCAGCCCCAGCATTTT. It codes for CASTQGNSNQPQHF.